These 15 T cell receptor beta chains were sequenced from one sample in a study of identical twins. Via MiXCR, TCRdb re-called the 5' RACE reads, giving one row per CDR3 protein. The table shows about 210,000 distinct CDR3 sequences, with approximately 9% occurring only once. Sequenced: memory (CD45RO+) T cells sorted from blood. All receptors come from a woman in her late teens or twenties in good health.

The V gene is TRBV24-1, the J gene TRBJ2-2; D remains unclear. CDR3 length equals 14 residues. V lost 8 bases, J lost 2 bases, and 11 bases lay in between. Germline V gives CDR1 KGHDR, CDR2 SFDVKD. This chain's CDR3 is CATKADSNTGELFF. The DNA for the CDR3 is TGTGCCACCAAGGCAGACTCCAACACCGGGGAGCTGTTTTTT.

The rearrangement joins TRBV5-1 to TRBJ2-1; 12 nucleotides agree with TRBD2. The CDR3 spans 14 residues. J gave up 14 bases and V 4 bases, and 10 bases lay outside the gene matches. From germline, CDR1 is SGHRS and CDR2 YFSETQ. CDR3 sequence (DNA): TGCGCCAGCAGCCGCCACCCTAGCGGGGGGGACGAGTTCTTC. Protein: CASSRHPSGGDEFF.

The V gene is TRBV20-1, the J gene TRBJ2-5; D is unresolved. Germline CDR1 DFQATT, CDR2 SNEGSKA (reference sequence). The V end lost 4 bases, the J end lost 5 bases, and 11 bases lay between the germline ends. The CDR3 loop spans 12 amino acids. In DNA, the CDR3 is TGCAGTGCTACCAAATACGGCGAGACCCAGTACTTC. Translated, it gives CSATKYGETQYF.

V gene TRBV9 combines with J gene TRBJ1-6; 8 bases align to TRBD1. The CDR3 has 13 residues. Looked up from germline, CDR1 is SGDLS and CDR2 is YYNGEE. The ends lost 4 bases at V and 12 bases at J; junction bases unmatched: 6. The CDR3 sequence is CASSPGQAVPLHF. CDR3 nucleotide sequence: TGTGCCAGCAGCCCGGGACAGGCTGTACCCCTCCACTTT.

This clonotype appeared a few times. The J gene is TRBJ2-1, the V gene TRBV20-1, with 13 bases lining up with TRBD2. V lost 4 bases, J lost 12 bases, and 12 bases stayed unmatched. CDR3 size: 15 residues. Germline CDR1 and CDR2: DFQATT and SNEGSKA (reference sequence). The CDR3 sequence: CSATPGLAGRGGQFF. In nucleotides, the CDR3 is TGCAGTGCTACACCGGGACTAGCGGGGCGAGGAGGGCAGTTCTTC.

The J gene is TRBJ2-7, the V gene TRBV5-5; tentative D call: TRBD2 (5 bases). The CDR3 is 13 residues long. V was shortened by 4 bases and J by 3 bases, with 11 bases between the two germline ends. Per the germline V gene, CDR1 is SGHKS and CDR2 is YYEKEE (reference sequence). CDR3 protein: CASSTDLRYEQYF. In DNA form, the CDR3 reads TGTGCCAGCAGCACGGACTTACGCTACGAGCAGTACTTC.

The chain has TRBV15 and TRBJ1-4; D gene unclear. The V end lost 4 bases, the J end lost 5 bases, and 5 bases lay between the germline ends. This CDR3 region has 12 residues. In germline, CDR1 is LNHNV, CDR2 YYDKDF (reference sequence). CDR3 sequence (DNA): TGTGCCACCAGCAAGCTGAATGAAAAACTGTTTTTT. Translation: CATSKLNEKLFF. Using reference TRBV15 and TRBJ1-4 for the parts outside the CDR3, the full variable domain is DAMVIQNPRYQVTQFGKPVTLSCSQTLNHNVMYWYQQKSSQAPKLLFHYYDKDFNNEADTPDNFQSRRPNTSFCFLDIRSPGLGDTAMYLCATSKLNEKLFFGSGTQLSVL.

The chain joins TRBV9 to TRBJ2-2, with TRBD2 matching 9 bases. The CDR3 sequence is 16 residues long. J gave up 6 bases and V 4 bases, and 10 bases lay outside the gene matches. From germline, CDR1 is SGDLS and CDR2 YYNGEE. The CDR3 DNA sequence: TGTGCCAGCAGCCCTTGGGGTAGCGGGAGTGCCGGGGAGCTGTTTTTT. Amino acid sequence: CASSPWGSGSAGELFF.

In its sample, this clonotype was seen a few times. J is TRBJ2-2 and V is TRBV20-1, with 10 bases matching TRBD2. This CDR3 is built from 15 residues. Germline CDR1 and CDR2: DFQATT and SNEGSKA (reference sequence). V shed 6 bases, J shed 7 bases, and the junction held 11 bases outside the gene matches. CDR3 DNA: TGCAGTGCCGCGGCGAGCGGGAGGGCCGGCGGGGAGCTGTTTTTT. Encoded protein: CSAAASGRAGGELFF.

The rearrangement links TRBV3-1 to TRBJ1-6, with D hard to call. The V gene's germline CDR1 is LGHDT and CDR2 YNNKEL (reference sequence). CDR3 size: 14 residues. Trimming shortened V by 1 base and J by 7 bases, and 8 bases separated the two germline ends. The CDR3: CASSQGQVNSPLHF. CDR3 in DNA: TGTGCCAGCAGCCAAGGTCAGGTGAATTCACCCCTCCACTTT.

This chain connects TRBV10-3 to TRBJ1-2; the D gene is possibly TRBD1 (5 bases). From germline, CDR1 is ENHRY and CDR2 SYGVKD. The CDR3 is 15 amino acids. The V and J ends lost 4 bases and 4 bases respectively, with 16 bases between them. CDR3 protein: CAISGTQGVSYGYTF. The CDR3, as DNA: TGTGCCATCAGTGGAACCCAGGGAGTCTCCTATGGCTACACCTTC.

The sample holds a few counts of this clonotype. This chain uses TRBV27 with TRBJ2-5; a weak D match, TRBD2 (5 bases). Germline CDR1 is MNHEY and CDR2 is SMNVEV (reference sequence). This CDR3 comprises 13 residues. V was trimmed by 7 bases and J by 3 bases, leaving 12 bases between them. CDR3 region: CASKGEGKETQYF. Here the CDR3 DNA reads TGTGCCAGCAAAGGCGAGGGTAAAGAGACCCAGTACTTC.

The rearrangement uses TRBV7-8 and TRBJ2-7; TRBD1 agrees at 8 bases. CDR1 is SGHVS and CDR2 is FQNEAQ in the germline V gene. The V gene end was trimmed by 1 base and the J gene end by 2 bases; junction bases not matched to a gene: 10. The CDR3 covers 17 residues. The CDR3 DNA follows: TGTGCCAGCAGCTTAGGGTGGGGCAGGGGGCTAACCTACGAGCAGTACTTC. Translated: CASSLGWGRGLTYEQYF.

This clonotype was detected a few times. This chain links TRBV4-1 with TRBJ2-5; the D gene could be TRBD1 or TRBD2 (5 bases each). Looked up from germline, CDR1 is MGHRA and CDR2 is YSYEKL. The germline V and J ends were trimmed by 0 bases and 2 bases, with 13 bases remaining between them. The CDR3 is 16 amino acids. CDR3 loop: CASSQEIRGFQETQYF. Written as DNA, the CDR3 is TGCGCCAGCAGCCAAGAAATACGGGGCTTTCAAGAGACCCAGTACTTC.

This clonotype came up a few times. This chain uses TRBV20-1 with TRBJ2-2; D gene uncertain. Per germline, CDR1 DFQATT and CDR2 SNEGSKA (reference sequence). V dropped 5 bases and J dropped 6 bases, with 19 bases sitting between them. The CDR3 is 15 residues long. CDR3 nucleotides: TGCAGTGCTCGGAACCCGGAGAAAGGCGCCGGGGAGCTGTTTTTT. Protein product: CSARNPEKGAGELFF.